This passage covers 22 T cell receptor beta chains from one sample sequenced in a study of shared clonotypes between healthy human individuals. Only in-frame clones appear in the TCRdb table, and some are missing; sequencing was by immunoSEQ multiplex PCR. The table has millions of clones, more than 90% seen once; the top ten hold roughly 0.14%. Sequencing was performed on naive CD4+ T cells sorted from blood. The subset was: CD45RA+ positively selected. The receptors derive from a man in his late teens or twenties in good health.

The V gene is TRBV5-1, the J gene TRBJ2-5; D unclear. Germline values: CDR1 SGHRS, CDR2 YFSETQ. V lost 1 base and J lost 1, with 8 bases in between. The CDR3 totals 14 residues. The CDR3: CASSLSPGQETQYF. The CDR3 coding sequence is TGCGCCAGCAGCTTGAGTCCGGGCCAAGAGACCCAGTACTTC.

This clone was seen only a few times. This CDR3 is also generated by other DNA sequences in the sample. This rearrangement joins TRBV19 to TRBJ2-2; D is uncertain. The CDR3 runs 13 residues. CDR1 is LNHDA and CDR2 is SQIVND in the germline V gene (reference sequence). Trimming cost V 3 bases and J 1 base, with 3 bases left between them. CDR3 region: CASSIQNTGELFF. CDR3 sequence (DNA): TGTGCCAGTAGTATTCAGAACACCGGGGAGCTGTTTTTT.

The chain joins TRBV7-2 to TRBJ2-2; TRBD2 matches at 7 bases. The V and J ends lost 5 bases and 1 base, in that order; junction bases with no gene match: 7. CDR3 length: 16 amino acids. Germline CDR1 SGHTA, CDR2 FQGNSA. DNA for the CDR3: TGTGCCAGCAGCGGGCGGCTAGCGGTGAACACCGGGGAGCTGTTTTTT. Translated, it gives CASSGRLAVNTGELFF.

The chain has TRBV6-1 and TRBJ2-7, with no clear D. CDR1 is MNHNS, CDR2 SASEGT, per germline. Between the trimmed V and J ends, which lost 0 bases and 1 base, there was a span of 7 bases. The CDR3 length is 14 residues. The CDR3 bases are TGTGCCAGCAGTGAAGCGCTTAGGTCCTACGAGCAGTACTTC. Its protein is CASSEALRSYEQYF.

V and J are TRBV28 and TRBJ1-6; the match to TRBD1 covers 7 bases. With 5 bases clipped from V and 7 bases from J, the junction kept 5 bases outside the gene matches. This CDR3 is built from 14 residues. The germline gives CDR1 MDHEN, CDR2 SYDVKM. CDR3 sequence reads: CASSLRDSNSPLHF. The CDR3, as DNA: TGTGCCAGCAGTCTCCGGGACAGCAATTCACCCCTCCACTTT.

This clone was detected once. Other nucleotide sequences in the sample specify the same CDR3. The chain joins TRBV5-4 to TRBJ1-2, with D unclear. Germline CDR1 reads SGHNT; CDR2 reads YYREEE (reference sequence). The CDR3 sequence is 12 residues long. Trimming cost V 0 bases and J 4 bases, with 4 bases left between them. In DNA, the CDR3 is TGTGCCAGCAGCTTGGACTCCTATGGCTACACCTTC. Translated, it gives CASSLDSYGYTF.

The V and J genes are TRBV10-2 and TRBJ1-4; D call uncertain. This CDR3 contains 14 residues. Trimming took 1 base from V and 7 from J, leaving 10 bases between them. Germline V gene data show CDR1 as WSHSY and CDR2 as SAAADI. In DNA form, the CDR3 reads TGCGCCAGCAGTGAGTTATATTCCGGTGAAAAACTGTTTTTT. Protein product: CASSELYSGEKLFF.

The chain couples TRBV25-1 to TRBJ2-7; TRBD1 agrees at 8 bases. The V segment lost 6 bases and the J segment 6 bases; nucleotides outside the gene matches: 13. There are 15 residues in the CDR3. Germline CDR1 is MGHDK and CDR2 is SYGVNS. The CDR3 region has the DNA TGTGCCAGCAGCCTTACGGGGACAGGAGGCACCGAGCAGTACTTC. Translated: CASSLTGTGGTEQYF.

About this clone itself: Other DNA sequences from this sample encode an identical CDR3 as well. The rearrangement links TRBV2 to TRBJ2-1, with 15 bases lining up with TRBD2. The CDR3 runs to 14 residues. Trimming removed 6 bases from V and 7 bases from J; junction bases left unmatched: 1. CDR1 and CDR2 (germline): SNHLY, FYNNEI. CDR3 sequence: CASRGLAGGNEQFF. Written as DNA, the CDR3 is TGTGCCAGCAGAGGACTAGCGGGGGGGAATGAGCAGTTCTTC.

Concerning this clone: At one boundary the junction diverges from the germline segment, which might be a read error. CDR3 amino acids: CSVKEGTSGRTGELFF. The CDR3 coding sequence is TGCAGCGTTAAAGAGGGGACTAGCGGGAGGACCGGGGAGCTGTTTTTT. The V gene is TRBV29-1, the J gene TRBJ2-2; 15 positions agree with TRBD2. The germline V gene encodes CDR1 SQVTM and CDR2 ANQGSEA. CDR3 length: 16 residues.

This chain connects TRBV28 to TRBJ1-1; D unclear. This CDR3 region has 11 residues. V dropped 7 bases and J dropped 3 bases, with 6 bases sitting between them. The germline V gene encodes CDR1 MDHEN and CDR2 SYDVKM. The CDR3 bases are TGTGCCAGCAATCAATACACTGAAGCTTTCTTT. It is translated as CASNQYTEAFF.

The rearrangement uses TRBV27 and TRBJ1-5; D remains ambiguous. V lost 4 bases, J lost 0 bases, and 10 bases lay in between. The CDR3 is 15 amino acids. In germline, CDR1 is MNHEY, CDR2 SMNVEV (reference sequence). For the CDR3, the DNA is TGTGCCAGCAGTTCAGCCCCTATTAGCAATCAGCCCCAGCATTTT. Its translation: CASSSAPISNQPQHF.

The J gene is TRBJ2-5, the V gene TRBV7-2; TRBD2 agrees at 16 bases. The J call may be mistaken, given a closer DNA end match to TRBJ2-7. The CDR3 spans 17 residues. The germline CDR1 and CDR2 sequences are SGHTA and FQGNSA. The CDR3 here is CASSPPGLAGGLHEQYF. CDR3 in DNA: TGTGCCAGCAGCCCTCCGGGACTAGCGGGAGGGCTCCACGAGCAGTACTTC.

The chain is built from TRBV10-1 and TRBJ1-1; 10 bases map to TRBD1. This CDR3 contains 13 residues. Germline V gene lookup returns CDR1 WNHNN and CDR2 SYGVQD (reference sequence). V was clipped by 6 bases and J by 7 bases; unmatched bases: 5. The CDR3 loop is CASSGTGVNEAFF. CDR3 nucleotides: TGCGCCAGCAGCGGGACAGGGGTCAATGAAGCTTTCTTT.

The chain employs TRBV27 and TRBJ1-2; possible D gene TRBD1, 5 bases. V was pared by 3 bases and J by 7 bases, with 9 bases between. In germline, CDR1 is MNHEY, CDR2 SMNVEV (reference sequence). This CDR3 contains 12 residues. The DNA of the CDR3 is TGTGCCAGCAGTTTGCAGGGTAGTGGCTACACCTTC. Protein sequence: CASSLQGSGYTF.

J is TRBJ2-5 and V is TRBV7-8; TRBD1 is a possible D gene (5 bases). The CDR3 sequence is 16 residues long. CDR1 is SGHVS, CDR2 FQNEAQ, per germline. V was pared by 6 bases and J by 4 bases, with 21 bases between. For the CDR3, the DNA is TGTGCCAGCAGTTTCTCGACGGACACCGATCGAGAGACCCAGTACTTC. It yields the protein CASSFSTDTDRETQYF.

The V gene is TRBV10-3, the J gene TRBJ2-2; D ambiguous. The germline gives CDR1 ENHRY, CDR2 SYGVKD. V lost 4 bases and J lost 1, with 4 bases in between. The CDR3 covers 13 residues. The CDR3 spells CAISVQNTGELFF. Here the CDR3 DNA reads TGTGCCATCAGTGTCCAGAACACCGGGGAGCTGTTTTTT.

The rearrangement links TRBV7-3 to TRBJ1-1, with D unresolved. This CDR3 is 13 amino acids long. Trimming took 2 bases from V and 2 from J, leaving 6 bases between them. Germline V CDR1 and CDR2: SGHTA, FQGTGA. This chain's CDR3 is CASSLVPNTEAFF. CDR3 coding DNA: TGTGCCAGCAGCTTAGTACCCAACACTGAAGCTTTCTTT.

The chain is built from TRBV7-9 and TRBJ2-7; D not resolved. The length of the CDR3 is 14 residues. Germline lookup yields CDR1 SEHNR and CDR2 FQNEAQ (reference sequence). Trimming stripped 1 base from V and 3 bases from J, with 10 bases between. The CDR3 sequence is CASSLGQNNYEQYF. As DNA, the CDR3 is TGTGCCAGCAGCTTAGGCCAGAACAACTACGAGCAGTACTTC.

The chain recombines TRBV14 with TRBJ2-7, with a weak D call TRBD1 (5 bases). The CDR3 extends over 13 amino acids. V was trimmed by 4 bases and J by 3 bases, leaving 10 bases between them. CDR1 is SGHDN, CDR2 FVKESK, per germline. The CDR3 here is CASSRQTGYEQYF. As DNA, the CDR3 is TGTGCCAGCAGCCGACAGACCGGCTACGAGCAGTACTTC.

V usage is TRBV5-8 and J usage is TRBJ2-7; 9 bases are shared with TRBD1. This CDR3 is built from 16 residues. Looked up from germline, CDR1 is SGHTS and CDR2 is YDEGEE. With 0 bases clipped from V and 0 bases from J, the junction kept 4 bases outside the gene matches. CDR3 protein: CASSLGRTGVSYEQYF. The DNA of the CDR3 is TGTGCCAGCAGCTTGGGGAGGACAGGGGTCTCCTACGAGCAGTACTTC.

This chain connects TRBV28 to TRBJ1-4; 8 bases are a match to TRBD1. The trim removed 6 bases at V and 8 bases at J, leaving 11 bases unmatched. Germline values: CDR1 MDHEN, CDR2 SYDVKM. This CDR3 region has 15 residues. The CDR3 sequence is CASSELTGVGEKLFF. In DNA, the CDR3 is TGTGCCAGCAGCGAACTGACAGGGGTAGGGGAAAAACTGTTTTTT. Drawing the rest from reference TRBV28 and TRBJ1-4, the complete variable domain is DVKVTQSSRYLVKRTGEKVFLECVQDMDHENMFWYRQDPGLGLRLIYFSYDVKMKEKGDIPEGYSVSREKKERFSLILESASTNQTSMYLCASSELTGVGEKLFFGSGTQLSVL.